These T cell receptor beta chains were read from a single sample in a study of T-cell reconstitution after alpha-beta-depleted transplantation in children. Via MiXCR, TCRdb re-called the PCR reads, giving one row per CDR3 protein. Here the sample spans roughly 400,000 distinct CDR3 sequences, 43% being singletons. Sequencing was performed on PBMCs, taken before TCRalphabeta/CD19-depleted stem cell transplant. Source of these receptors: a girl aged 2-10 years with aplastic anemia, due to receive a stem cell transplant. Each CDR3 is given with its conserved first and last residue. The D gene is left open where the match is weak. Only part of the rows carry a size: once, few, many, or a class if the clone is expanded.

v_gene	d_gene	j_gene	abundance	CDR3aa	CDR3nt
TRBV4-1	NA	TRBJ2-7	many	CASSQPTVSYEQYF	TGCGCCAGCAGCCAACCCACCGTATCGTACGAGCAGTACTTC
TRBV18	NA	TRBJ2-7	NA	CASSVSGTEAYEQYF	TGTGCCAGCTCAGTCTCCGGGACGGAGGCCTACGAGCAGTACTTC
TRBV27	TRBD2	TRBJ2-7	NA	CASSLVGLANEQYF	TGTGCCAGCAGTTTGGTAGGACTAGCGAATGAGCAGTACTTC
TRBV4-2	NA	TRBJ2-7	NA	CASSQVLGAHYEQYF	TGTGCCAGCAGCCAAGTTTTGGGGGCGCACTACGAGCAGTACTTC
TRBV7-6	NA	TRBJ2-1	NA	CASSSGTKTYEQFF	TGTGCCAGCAGCTCCGGGACCAAAACATATGAGCAGTTCTTC
TRBV29-1	TRBD1	TRBJ1-1	NA	CSVGRGGTGRTEAFF	TGCAGCGTTGGTCGGGGGGGGACAGGAAGAACTGAAGCTTTCTTT
TRBV4-1	NA	TRBJ2-1	NA	CASSQDLKTRRHNEQFF	TGCGCCAGCAGCCAAGATCTTAAGACCAGAAGGCACAATGAGCAGTTCTTC
TRBV9	NA	TRBJ2-3	few	CASSVDRFPSGTQYF	TGTGCCAGCAGCGTCGACAGGTTTCCCTCCGGTACGCAGTATTTT
TRBV6-5	NA	TRBJ2-7	NA	CASSYVYATGAYEQYF	TGTGCCAGCAGTTACGTGTATGCGACAGGCGCCTACGAGCAGTACTTC
TRBV15	NA	TRBJ1-4	NA	CATSISRGGRPEKLFF	TGTGCCACCAGCATTTCGAGGGGAGGCAGACCTGAAAAACTGTTTTTT
TRBV19	TRBD2	TRBJ2-1	few	CASSNIAGGGNEQFF	TGTGCCAGTAGTAACATAGCGGGAGGAGGCAATGAGCAGTTCTTC
TRBV4-2	NA	TRBJ2-1	NA	CASGRWGTSYNEQFF	TGTGCCAGCGGTAGGTGGGGGACCTCCTACAATGAGCAGTTCTTC
TRBV2	NA	TRBJ1-5	NA	CASSERSSGPDTQHF	TGTGCCAGCAGTGAACGTTCTAGCGGGCCAGATACGCAGCATTTT
TRBV2	NA	TRBJ2-3	NA	CASSALIGFDTQYF	TGTGCCAGCAGTGCCCTCATTGGATTTGATACGCAGTATTTT
TRBV29-1	TRBD2	TRBJ2-2	few	CSVDGEGTGELFF	TGCAGCGTTGACGGGGAGGGGACCGGGGAGCTGTTTTTT
TRBV9	NA	TRBJ2-7	few	CASSTPQGGSSYEQYF	TGTGCCAGCAGCACCCCACAGGGGGGGAGCTCCTACGAGCAGTACTTC
TRBV20-1	NA	TRBJ1-1	NA	CSAIWGTEAFF	TGCAGTGCTATTTGGGGTACTGAAGCTTTCTTT
TRBV5-1	TRBD1	TRBJ2-7	NA	CASSVRQGPGEQYF	TGCGCCAGCAGCGTGAGACAGGGACCCGGCGAGCAGTACTTC
TRBV18	NA	TRBJ2-7	many	CASSPARNEQYF	TGTGCCAGCTCACCAGCTAGGAACGAGCAGTACTTC
TRBV29-1	NA	TRBJ2-7	NA	CSVEEATSYEQYF	TGCAGCGTTGAAGAAGCCACTTCCTACGAGCAGTACTTC
TRBV20-1	TRBD2	TRBJ2-3	NA	CSASALQRGYTDTQYF	TGCAGTGCTAGTGCCTTGCAGCGGGGATACACAGATACGCAGTATTTT
TRBV20-1	TRBD2	TRBJ2-7	NA	CSASLTSATYEQYF	TGCAGTGCTTCACTGACTAGCGCAACCTACGAGCAGTACTTC
TRBV20-1	NA	TRBJ2-2	many	CSARELAEHTGELFF	TGCAGTGCTAGAGAATTAGCGGAGCACACCGGGGAGCTGTTTTTT